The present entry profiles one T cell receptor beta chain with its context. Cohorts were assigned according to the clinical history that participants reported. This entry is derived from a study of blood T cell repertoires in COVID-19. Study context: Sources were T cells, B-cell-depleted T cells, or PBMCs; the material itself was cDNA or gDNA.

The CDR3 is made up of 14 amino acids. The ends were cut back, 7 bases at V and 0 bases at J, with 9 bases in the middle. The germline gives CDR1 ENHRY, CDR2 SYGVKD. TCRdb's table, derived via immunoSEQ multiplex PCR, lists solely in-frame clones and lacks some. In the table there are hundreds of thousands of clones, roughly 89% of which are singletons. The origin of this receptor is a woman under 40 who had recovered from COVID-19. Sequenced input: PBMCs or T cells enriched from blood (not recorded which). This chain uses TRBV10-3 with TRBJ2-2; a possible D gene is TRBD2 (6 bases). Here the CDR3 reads CAITSVPNTGELFF. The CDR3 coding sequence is TGTGCCATCACTAGCGTCCCGAACACCGGGGAGCTGTTTTTT.